The clone carrying this T cell receptor beta chain was recorded a few times. Its antigen is as yet unknown. Germline assignment: CDR1 MGHDK and CDR2 SYGVNS. This CDR3 comprises 15 residues. Trimming at V came to 4 bases and at J to 0 bases, leaving 4 bases not matched to a gene. Reverse transcription used around 500 ng RNA and constant-region primers for alpha and beta. Alpha and beta chain libraries were made separately by chain-specific third strand synthesis with multiplexing indices. Ligation attached cDNA to a 5' RACE adapter that carried a random hexamer and SP2 site. Second strand DNA was synthesized using a primer at the SP2 site. A roughly 25-cycle PCR with P5s and P7 primers followed a short adapter-adding first PCR. TCRdb passed the 5' RACE reads through MiXCR, listing each CDR3 protein once. Of about 11,000 distinct CDR3 sequences listed, roughly 5% are singletons. This specimen comes from a study of HIV-infected patients and healthy controls.

General study results and limits: Healthy control repertoires had roughly threefold more distinct CDR3s than untreated HIV+ repertoires, and higher Shannon diversity.

All unsorted peripheral T cells were captured because whole blood was used without fractionation. The chain couples TRBV25-1 to TRBJ2-3; 7 nucleotides align to TRBD2. Sequencing input: blood. This sequence was found in an adult in good health. The CDR3 is CASSGTSVSTDTQYF. The CDR3 coding sequence is TGTGCCAGCAGTGGAACTAGCGTTAGCACAGATACGCAGTATTTT.